The 25 T cell receptor beta chains below all came from one sample that was sequenced in a study of regulatory T cells in long-lasting Graves disease listed by TCRdb under 2021. The time point label for this specimen denotes: newly diagnosed GD, antithyroid drugs for less than 3 months. For both TCR sequencing and RNA sequencing, RNA was extracted from PBMCs in TRIzol. Preparation of the library involved multiplex PCR. The instrument was an Illumina HiSeq 4000. To build TCR beta libraries, CDR3 regions were amplified by Arm-PCR using iRepertoire HTBI primers. TCRdb reanalyzed the raw reads on its own, using fastp at Q25 for trimming and MiXCR for clone calling, and kept in-frame beta chains. Rows are unified per CDR3 protein, each entry keeping the most common DNA and genes. The sample table contains over 350,000 distinct CDR3 sequences; only one count was recorded for about 15% of them. The ten top clones hold about 8.3% of the sample.

The same sample was also used in a study of T cells in Graves' hyperthyroidism and ophthalmopathy.

Sequenced here: peripheral blood mononuclear cells (PBMCs), sampled at new diagnosis, from a patient treated with antithyroid drugs. These receptors all come from a woman between 40 and 50 years old with Graves disease. Donor details come from another sample of the same person, matched by shared clones.

The chain uses TRBV28 and TRBJ1-3; no clear D gene. Germline CDR1 and CDR2: MDHEN and SYDVKM. V was shortened by 7 bases and J by 1 base, with 11 bases between the two germline ends. The CDR3 runs to 14 residues. The CDR3 DNA is TGTGCCAGCAAGGACGCAGTTTCTGGAAACACCATATATTTT. It is translated as CASKDAVSGNTIYF. Combining the CDR3 with reference TRBV28 and TRBJ1-3 gives the whole variable domain DVKVTQSSRYLVKRTGEKVFLECVQDMDHENMFWYRQDPGLGLRLIYFSYDVKMKEKGDIPEGYSVSREKKERFSLILESASTNQTSMYLCASKDAVSGNTIYFGEGSWLTVV.

There are a few counts of this clonotype. This rearrangement joins TRBV18 to TRBJ1-5; no definite D call. Per the germline V gene, CDR1 is KGHSH and CDR2 is LQKENI. The CDR3 has 14 residues. V dropped 1 base and J dropped 3 bases, with 7 bases sitting between them. CDR3 in DNA: TGTGCCAGCTCACCACTAGCAGACAATCAGCCCCAGCATTTT. It codes for CASSPLADNQPQHF. The entire variable domain, with the rest obtained from reference TRBV18 and TRBJ1-5, is as follows: NAGVMQNPRHLVRRRGQEARLRCSPMKGHSHVYWYRQLPEEGLKFMVYLQKENIIDESGMPKERFSAEFPKEGPSILRIQQVVRGDSAAYFCASSPLADNQPQHFGDGTRLSIL.

This clonotype was observed at least ten times. This chain joins TRBV7-2 and TRBJ2-3, with TRBD2 matching 12 bases. The CDR3 covers 15 residues. V was pared by 4 bases and J by 6 bases, with 5 bases of the junction left unmatched. The germline V gene has CDR1 SGHTA and CDR2 FQGNSA. CDR3 protein: CASSSRLAGVDTQYF. The CDR3 nucleotides are TGTGCCAGCAGCTCCAGACTAGCGGGAGTCGATACGCAGTATTTT.

This chain's CDR3 is CASSQAGTNYGYTF. The CDR3, as DNA: TGCGCCAGCAGCCAAGCGGGAACAAACTATGGCTACACCTTC. This chain uses TRBV4-3 with TRBJ1-2; D is unresolved. The V end lost 1 base, the J end lost 2 bases, and 8 bases lay between the germline ends. The CDR3 extends over 14 amino acids. Germline lookup yields CDR1 LGHNA and CDR2 YSLEER.

This clonotype came up a few times. This chain uses TRBV6-2 or TRBV6-3 with TRBJ2-5, with D possibly TRBD2 on 6 matching bases. The V and J ends lost 0 bases and 4 bases respectively, with 12 bases between them. Germline V gives CDR1 MNHEY, CDR2 SVGEGT. The length of the CDR3 is 15 residues. The DNA of the CDR3 is TGTGCCAGCAGTTACTCGAGTGAGGGAGGAGAGACCCAGTACTTC. Translating gives CASSYSSEGGETQYF.

This clonotype was found many times. The chain combines TRBV11-3 with TRBJ2-7, with TRBD2 matching 7 bases. The CDR3 has 14 residues. Germline values: CDR1 SGHNT, CDR2 YENEEA. V was pared by 7 bases and J by 4 bases, with 10 bases of the junction left unmatched. CDR3 sequence reads: CASNPGGGPYEQYF. The DNA of the CDR3 is TGTGCCAGCAACCCTGGGGGGGGTCCGTACGAGCAGTACTTC.

This clonotype appeared many times. The gene calls are TRBV12-3 or TRBV12-4 and TRBJ2-7; D unresolved. The CDR3 length is 14 residues. V lost 4 bases, J lost 2 bases, and 12 bases lay in between. The CDR3 spells CASSSPRRPYEQYF. The CDR3, as DNA: TGTGCCAGCAGTTCCCCCCGAAGACCCTACGAGCAGTACTTC.

This clonotype was recorded at least ten times. This sequence joins TRBV15 and TRBJ2-5, with D possibly matching TRBD1 (6 bases). Per germline, CDR1 LNHNV and CDR2 YYDKDF (reference sequence). CDR3 length: 13 amino acids. Trimming stripped 4 bases from V and 1 base from J, with 7 bases between. The CDR3 DNA sequence: TGTGCCACCAGCATACAGGGCCAAGAGACCCAGTACTTC. This sequence encodes CATSIQGQETQYF. Filled out from reference TRBV15 and TRBJ2-5, the complete variable domain reads DAMVIQNPRYQVTQFGKPVTLSCSQTLNHNVMYWYQQKSSQAPKLLFHYYDKDFNNEADTPDNFQSRRPNTSFCFLDIRSPGLGDTAMYLCATSIQGQETQYFGPGTRLLVL.

This clonotype was detected many times. CDR3 loop: CASTRTVMNTEAFF. CDR3 bases: TGTGCCAGCACTCGGACGGTCATGAACACTGAAGCTTTCTTT. This rearrangement joins TRBV2 to TRBJ1-1, with D hard to call. The V and J ends lost 7 bases and 0 bases respectively, with 12 bases between them. The CDR3 spans 14 residues. Per the germline V gene, CDR1 is SNHLY and CDR2 is FYNNEI.

This clonotype was picked up a small number of times. The rearrangement uses TRBV5-5 and TRBJ1-5; D ambiguous. This CDR3 contains 14 residues. Germline CDR1 SGHKS, CDR2 YYEKEE (reference sequence). Trimming took 0 bases from V and 3 from J, leaving 7 bases between them. The CDR3 here is CASSLEQYNQPQHF. The CDR3 coding sequence is TGTGCCAGCAGCTTGGAACAGTACAATCAGCCCCAGCATTTT.

The table lists this clonotype with a count of one. V is TRBV7-9 and J is TRBJ2-3; weak D call: TRBD2 (6 bases). CDR3 size: 14 residues. CDR1 is SEHNR, CDR2 FQNEAQ, per germline (reference sequence). V was cut by 4 bases and J by 0 bases, with 8 bases left in between. This chain's CDR3 is CASSYGRSTDTQYF. The CDR3 bases are TGTGCCAGCAGCTATGGGAGGAGCACAGATACGCAGTATTTT. Complete variable domain (other parts from reference TRBV7-9 and TRBJ2-3): DTGVSQNPRHKITKRGQNVTFRCDPISEHNRLYWYRQTLGQGPEFLTYFQNEAQLEKSRLLSDRFSAERPKGSFSTLEIQRTEQGDSAMYLCASSYGRSTDTQYFGPGTRLTVL.

V is TRBV7-2 and J is TRBJ2-1, with 7 bases lining up with TRBD2. CDR3 length: 15 amino acids. Germline CDR1 and CDR2: SGHTA and FQGNSA. The V segment lost 5 bases and the J segment 7 bases; nucleotides outside the gene matches: 11. The CDR3 loop reads CASSTRGREVNEQFF. The CDR3 DNA follows: TGTGCCAGCAGCACCCGGGGACGGGAGGTGAATGAGCAGTTCTTC.

This clonotype turned up a few times. The chain uses TRBV6-2 or TRBV6-3 and TRBJ1-1; D is possibly TRBD1 (5 bases). V lost 6 bases to trimming and J lost 9 bases, with 11 bases between them. This CDR3 spans 11 amino acids. Germline V CDR1 and CDR2: MNHEY, SVGEGT. CDR3 in amino acids: CASSDGGKAFF. The CDR3 DNA is TGTGCCAGCAGCGACGGGGGGAAAGCTTTCTTT.

This clonotype has more than one count but fewer than ten. The V and J genes are TRBV5-1 and TRBJ2-7; 10 bases fit TRBD1. The CDR3 spans 15 residues. Per germline, CDR1 SGHRS and CDR2 YFSETQ. The junction had 7 bases not matched to a gene; V was cut back by 0 bases and J by 7 bases. CDR3 amino acids: CASSLDGTGVDEQYF. The CDR3 DNA follows: TGCGCCAGCAGCTTGGACGGGACAGGGGTGGATGAGCAGTACTTC.

There are many counts of this clonotype. The chain combines TRBV11-2 with TRBJ2-3; TRBD2 aligns across 16 bases. This CDR3 region has 19 residues. V dropped 6 bases and J dropped 5; count of bases not matched to a gene: 14. CDR1 is SGHAT, CDR2 FQNNGV, per germline. CDR3 region: CASRSNTGLAGGPRDTQYF. The CDR3 region has the DNA TGTGCCAGCAGGAGTAATACGGGACTAGCGGGAGGGCCTAGAGATACGCAGTATTTT.

The gene calls are TRBV6-1 and TRBJ1-5; a weak D match, TRBD1 (6 bases). CDR1 and CDR2 (germline): MNHNS, SASEGT. V was shortened by 8 bases and J by 7 bases, with 18 bases between the two germline ends. The CDR3 is 14 amino acids. CDR3 amino acids: CASLGGRGGQPQHF. CDR3 sequence (DNA): TGTGCCAGCCTGGGGGGTAGGGGGGGACAGCCCCAGCATTTT.

Comments on this clonotype: This may arise from a read error, as a much more abundant clone is one base away. V gene TRBV6-9 combines with J gene TRBJ2-5, with D maybe TRBD2 (6 bases). The CDR3 has 16 residues. Germline CDR1 is MNHGY and CDR2 is SVAAGI. DNA of the CDR3: TGTGCCAGCAGTTACCCCCTGGGGCTAGCGAAAGAGACCCAGTGCTTC. Its protein is CASSYPLGLAKETQCF.

This clonotype has a single count. This probably arose from a read error, given a far larger clone one base away. V usage is TRBV11-3 and J usage is TRBJ2-1, with D possibly TRBD2 on 6 matching bases. Matching the DNA end better, TRBJ2-5 makes the J call doubtful. The germline gives CDR1 SGHNT, CDR2 YENEEA. This CDR3 is 16 amino acids long. The CDR3 is CASSLPRELLEETQYF. DNA for the CDR3: TGTGCCAGCAGCCTCCCCCGGGAGTTACTGGAAGAGACCCAGTACTTC.

This clonotype came up many times. The rearrangement uses TRBV11-2 and TRBJ2-6; D is possibly TRBD2 (5 bases). CDR1 is SGHAT, CDR2 FQNNGV, per germline. Trimming shortened V by 8 bases and J by 0 bases, and 11 bases separated the two germline ends. The CDR3 loop spans 15 amino acids. The CDR3 is CASLGVPSGANVLTF. The CDR3 DNA reads TGTGCCAGCCTGGGAGTCCCCTCTGGGGCCAACGTCCTGACTTTC. Full variable domain (outside the CDR3, taken from reference TRBV11-2 and TRBJ2-6): EAGVAQSPRYKIIEKRQSVAFWCNPISGHATLYWYQQILGQGPKLLIQFQNNGVVDDSQLPKDRFSAERLKGVDSTLKIQPAKLEDSAVYLCASLGVPSGANVLTFGAGSRLTVL.

This clonotype occurred many times. The chain has TRBV5-6 and TRBJ2-3, with 13 bases lining up with TRBD2. The trim removed 4 bases at V and 3 bases at J, leaving 8 bases unmatched. CDR3 length: 17 residues. The germline V gene has CDR1 SGHDT and CDR2 YYEEEE. The CDR3: CASSRRTSGSRTDTQYF. CDR3 bases: TGTGCCAGCAGCCGCCGGACTAGCGGGAGTAGGACAGATACGCAGTATTTT.

A single count supports this clonotype. The chain links TRBV3-1 to TRBJ2-2, with D possibly TRBD2 on 6 matching bases. Trimming pared 10 bases from V and 4 bases from J, leaving 16 bases between. The germline gives CDR1 LGHDT, CDR2 YNNKEL (reference sequence). This CDR3 contains 14 residues. The CDR3 DNA reads TGTGCCACCCAGCGTAGCGGATTCACCGGGGAGCTGTTTTTT. Residues: CATQRSGFTGELFF.

This clonotype occurred many times. The rearrangement links TRBV7-2 to TRBJ2-1; 9 bases are shared with TRBD2. V was pared by 1 base and J by 7 bases, with 2 bases of the junction left unmatched. This CDR3 is built from 14 residues. Per the germline V gene, CDR1 is SGHTA and CDR2 is FQGNSA. CDR3 loop: CASSLGSGSNEQFF. The DNA for the CDR3 is TGTGCCAGCAGCTTAGGTAGCGGGAGTAATGAGCAGTTCTTC.

This chain connects TRBV7-9 to TRBJ1-4, with 8 bases fitting TRBD1. CDR1 SEHNR and CDR2 FQNEAQ come from the germline V gene (reference sequence). Losses at the gene ends were 5 bases for V and 8 bases for J; bases not matched to a gene: 7. The CDR3 contains 14 residues. The CDR3 bases are TGTGCCAGCAGCCCCGGACAGGGATCAGAAAAACTGTTTTTT. This sequence encodes CASSPGQGSEKLFF.

The CDR3 loop reads CASSQRTDTDTQYF. The CDR3 nucleotides are TGTGCCAGCAGTCAAAGGACAGACACAGATACGCAGTATTTT. This rearrangement joins TRBV3-1 to TRBJ2-3; weak D call: TRBD1 (6 bases). Trimming took 6 bases from V and 2 from J, leaving 12 bases between them. CDR1 and CDR2 from the germline V gene are LGHDT and YNNKEL (reference sequence). The CDR3 extends over 14 amino acids.

This clonotype was seen many times. The rearrangement uses TRBV12-3 or TRBV12-4 and TRBJ2-2; the D gene is possibly TRBD1 (5 bases). The V end lost 4 bases, the J end lost 6 bases, and 21 bases lay between the germline ends. The length of the CDR3 is 17 residues. The DNA of the CDR3 is TGTGCCAGCAGTTATCCAGGGCAAGAGCTGGGGCCCGGGGAGCTGTTTTTT. It specifies CASSYPGQELGPGELFF.